Listed below are T cell receptor beta chains from one sample, sequenced in a study of control samples from healthy donors and cancer patients. Data came from immunoSEQ multiplex PCR; TCRdb stores just in-frame clones and leaves some out. The data hold about 100,000 clones, with about 90% observed a single time. The specimen was blood. The source of these receptors is a woman between 50 and 59 years old in good health. The CDR3 runs from the conserved cysteine through the conserved F or W. The order of the fields is V gene, J gene, CDR3 protein.

V: TRBV7-6
J: TRBJ1-2
CDR3: CASSPWWGSAYGYTF

V: TRBV7-2
J: TRBJ1-5
CDR3: CASSLAIGSNQPQHF

V: TRBV7-8
J: TRBJ1-5
CDR3: CASSLGQWNNQPQHF

V: TRBV2
J: TRBJ1-6
CDR3: CASSERAGWNSPLHF

V: TRBV27
J: TRBJ2-2
CDR3: CASSSLFGLATRGGTGELFF

V: TRBV9
J: TRBJ2-2
CDR3: CASSSLEGMGGELFF

V: TRBV29-1
J: TRBJ2-3
CDR3: CSVRADTQYF

V: TRBV19
J: TRBJ1-1
CDR3: CASSVRQTTLGTEAFF

V: TRBV7-2
J: TRBJ1-3
CDR3: CASSLTTSGNTIYF

V: TRBV9
J: TRBJ2-1
CDR3: CASSVVYNEQFF

V: TRBV18
J: TRBJ2-1
CDR3: CASSPPRGEQFF

V: TRBV27
J: TRBJ2-7
CDR3: CASSFGYLGEQYF

V: TRBV5-4
J: TRBJ2-1
CDR3: CASSSIQDNEQFF

V: TRBV5-1
J: TRBJ2-1
CDR3: CASSSDSGGQLYNEQFF

V: TRBV6-6
J: TRBJ2-7
CDR3: CASNSRTRDRGDEQYF

V: TRBV7-3
J: TRBJ1-2
CDR3: CASSPGGGGYTF

V: TRBV28
J: TRBJ1-1
CDR3: CASSLRVHLRGESNTEAFF

V: TRBV5-5
J: TRBJ1-3
CDR3: CASSLGRGQVTGNTIYF

V: TRBV29-1
J: TRBJ2-3
CDR3: CSAEGLGDTQYF

V: TRBV12-3/TRBV12-4
J: TRBJ1-2
CDR3: CASSLGRDYGYTF

V: TRBV7-7
J: TRBJ2-1
CDR3: CASSLGLAASNEQFF

V: TRBV29-1
J: TRBJ2-2
CDR3: CSVVTGGSGELFF

V: TRBV7-6
J: TRBJ2-7
CDR3: CASSLAAENYEQYF

V: TRBV6-5
J: TRBJ1-1
CDR3: CASSYSGLNTEAFF

V: TRBV2
J: TRBJ1-5
CDR3: CASSEGRGYSNQPQHF

V: TRBV19
J: TRBJ2-1
CDR3: CATYSGGANEQFF

V: TRBV6-2/TRBV6-3
J: TRBJ2-3
CDR3: CASSSPTGEGTDTQYF

V: TRBV7-8
J: TRBJ1-1
CDR3: CASSLGAVGVTEAFF

V: TRBV5-1
J: TRBJ1-5
CDR3: CASSLVASGPNQPQHF

V: TRBV7-3
J: TRBJ2-6
CDR3: CASSLQGLSGANVLTF

V: TRBV7-7
J: TRBJ2-2
CDR3: CASSRRDTTNTGELFF

V: TRBV7-9
J: TRBJ1-1
CDR3: CASREKVRDTEAFF

V: TRBV11-2
J: TRBJ2-4
CDR3: CASSLGLGAAKNIQYF

V: TRBV7-3
J: TRBJ1-6
CDR3: CASSRTTGLSPLHF

V: TRBV30
J: TRBJ2-2
CDR3: CAWSGGTNTGELFF